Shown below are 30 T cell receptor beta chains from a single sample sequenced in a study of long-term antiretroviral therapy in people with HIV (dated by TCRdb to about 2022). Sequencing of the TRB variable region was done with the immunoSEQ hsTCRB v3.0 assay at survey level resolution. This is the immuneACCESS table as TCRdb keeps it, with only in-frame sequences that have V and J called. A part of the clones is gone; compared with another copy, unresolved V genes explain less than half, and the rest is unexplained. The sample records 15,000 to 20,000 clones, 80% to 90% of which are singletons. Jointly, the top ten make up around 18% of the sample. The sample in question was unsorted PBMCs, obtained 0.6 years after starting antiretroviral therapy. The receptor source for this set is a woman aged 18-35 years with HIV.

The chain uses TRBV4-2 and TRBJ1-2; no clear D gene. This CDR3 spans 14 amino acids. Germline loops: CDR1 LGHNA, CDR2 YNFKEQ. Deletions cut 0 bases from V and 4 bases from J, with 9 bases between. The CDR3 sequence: CASSQDLGGYGYTF. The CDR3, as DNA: TGTGCCAGCAGCCAAGATCTTGGCGGCTATGGCTACACCTTC.

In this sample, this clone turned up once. The CDR3 DNA sequence: TGTGCCAGCAGCTTGTTGTTGCGGGGGGGCGTAGCAGATACGCAGTATTTT. Translation: CASSLLLRGGVADTQYF. The V and J genes are TRBV5-6 and TRBJ2-3; TRBD2 agrees at 9 bases. The trim removed 1 base at V and 4 bases at J, leaving 10 bases unmatched. Germline V gene lookup returns CDR1 SGHDT and CDR2 YYEEEE. The CDR3 is 17 amino acids.

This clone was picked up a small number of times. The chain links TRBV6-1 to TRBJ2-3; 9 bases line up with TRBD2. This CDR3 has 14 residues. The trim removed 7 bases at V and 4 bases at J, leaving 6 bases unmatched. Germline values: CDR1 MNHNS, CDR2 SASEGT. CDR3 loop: CASTSGTSSDTQYF. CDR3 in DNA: TGTGCCAGCACCAGCGGGACTAGCTCAGATACGCAGTATTTT.

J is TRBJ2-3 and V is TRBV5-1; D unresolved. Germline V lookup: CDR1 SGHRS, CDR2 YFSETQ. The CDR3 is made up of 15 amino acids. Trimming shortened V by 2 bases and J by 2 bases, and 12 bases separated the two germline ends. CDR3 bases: TGCGCCAGCAGCTTCGTATTGGCCGACACAGATACGCAGTATTTT. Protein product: CASSFVLADTDTQYF.

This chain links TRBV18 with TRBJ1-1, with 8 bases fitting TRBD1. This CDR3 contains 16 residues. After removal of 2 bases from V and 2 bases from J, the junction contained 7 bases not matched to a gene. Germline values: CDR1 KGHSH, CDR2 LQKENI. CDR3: CASSPDRTGLNTEAFF. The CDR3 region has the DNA TGTGCCAGCTCACCAGACCGGACAGGGTTAAACACTGAAGCTTTCTTT.

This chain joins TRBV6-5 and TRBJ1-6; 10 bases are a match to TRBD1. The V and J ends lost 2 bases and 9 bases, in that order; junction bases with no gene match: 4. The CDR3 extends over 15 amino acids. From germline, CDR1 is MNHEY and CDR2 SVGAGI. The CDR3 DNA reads TGTGCCAGCAGTTACGGGGACAGGGGTAGTTCACCCCTCCACTTT. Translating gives CASSYGDRGSSPLHF.

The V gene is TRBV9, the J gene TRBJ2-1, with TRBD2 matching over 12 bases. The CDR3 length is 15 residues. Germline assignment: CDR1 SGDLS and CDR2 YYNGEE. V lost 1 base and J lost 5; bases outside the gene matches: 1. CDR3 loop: CASSVRTSGNNEQFF. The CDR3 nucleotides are TGTGCCAGCAGCGTACGGACTAGCGGGAACAATGAGCAGTTCTTC.

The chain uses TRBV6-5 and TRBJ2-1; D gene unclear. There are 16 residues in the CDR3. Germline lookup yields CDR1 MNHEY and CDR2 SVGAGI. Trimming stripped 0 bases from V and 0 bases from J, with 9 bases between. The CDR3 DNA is TGTGCCAGCAGTTACTCCCCGCTGAGCTCCTACAATGAGCAGTTCTTC. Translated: CASSYSPLSSYNEQFF.

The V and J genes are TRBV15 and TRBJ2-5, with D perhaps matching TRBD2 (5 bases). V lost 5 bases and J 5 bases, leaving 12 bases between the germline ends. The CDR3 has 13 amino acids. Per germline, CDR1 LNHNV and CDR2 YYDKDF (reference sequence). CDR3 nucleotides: TGTGCCACCAGCGGAGGACTTTCGGAGACCCAGTACTTC. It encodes CATSGGLSETQYF.

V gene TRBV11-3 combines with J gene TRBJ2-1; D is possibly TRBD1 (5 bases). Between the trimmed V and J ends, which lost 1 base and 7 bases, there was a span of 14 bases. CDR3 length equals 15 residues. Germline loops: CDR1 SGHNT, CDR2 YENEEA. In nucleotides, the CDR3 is TGTGCCAGCAGCTTAGGCAGGGAATTATATAATGAGCAGTTCTTC. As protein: CASSLGRELYNEQFF. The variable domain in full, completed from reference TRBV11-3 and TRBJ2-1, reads EAGVVQSPRYKIIEKKQPVAFWCNPISGHNTLYWYLQNLGQGPELLIRYENEEAVDDSQLPKDRFSAERLKGVDSTLKIQPAELGDSAVYLCASSLGRELYNEQFFGPGTRLTVL.

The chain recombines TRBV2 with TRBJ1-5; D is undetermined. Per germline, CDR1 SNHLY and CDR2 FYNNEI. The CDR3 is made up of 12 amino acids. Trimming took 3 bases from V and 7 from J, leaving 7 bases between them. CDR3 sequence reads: CASSDGYQPQHF. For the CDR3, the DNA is TGTGCCAGCAGTGATGGGTACCAGCCCCAGCATTTT. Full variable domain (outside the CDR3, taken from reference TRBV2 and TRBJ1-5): EPEVTQTPSHQVTQMGQEVILRCVPISNHLYFYWYRQILGQKVEFLVSFYNNEISEKSEIFDDQFSVERPDGSNFTLKIRSTKLEDSAMYFCASSDGYQPQHFGDGTRLSIL.

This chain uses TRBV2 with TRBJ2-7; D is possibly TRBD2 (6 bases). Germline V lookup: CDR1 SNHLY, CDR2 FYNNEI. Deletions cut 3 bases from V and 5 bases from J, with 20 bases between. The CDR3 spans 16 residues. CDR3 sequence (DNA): TGTGCCAGCAGTGAGAGGGGACTTCTAAGGGTCCACGAGCAGTACTTC. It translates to CASSERGLLRVHEQYF.

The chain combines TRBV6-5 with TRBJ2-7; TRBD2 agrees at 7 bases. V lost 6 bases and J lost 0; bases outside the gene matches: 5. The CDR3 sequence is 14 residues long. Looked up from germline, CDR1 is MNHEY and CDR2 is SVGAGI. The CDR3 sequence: CASSLAVSSYEQYF. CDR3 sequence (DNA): TGTGCCAGCAGCCTAGCGGTAAGCTCCTACGAGCAGTACTTC.

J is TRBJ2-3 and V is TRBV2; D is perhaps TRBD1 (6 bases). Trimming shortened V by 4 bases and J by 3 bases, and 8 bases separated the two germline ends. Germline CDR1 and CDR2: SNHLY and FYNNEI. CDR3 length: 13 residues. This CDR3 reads CASSGTVTDTQYF. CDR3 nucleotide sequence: TGTGCCAGCAGTGGGACAGTGACAGATACGCAGTATTTT.

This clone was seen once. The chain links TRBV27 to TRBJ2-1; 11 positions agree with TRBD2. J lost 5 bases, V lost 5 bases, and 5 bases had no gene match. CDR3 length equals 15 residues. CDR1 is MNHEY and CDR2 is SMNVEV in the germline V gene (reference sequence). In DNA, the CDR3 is TGTGCCAGCAGTCCCGGGACTAGCGGAGACAATGAGCAGTTCTTC. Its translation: CASSPGTSGDNEQFF.

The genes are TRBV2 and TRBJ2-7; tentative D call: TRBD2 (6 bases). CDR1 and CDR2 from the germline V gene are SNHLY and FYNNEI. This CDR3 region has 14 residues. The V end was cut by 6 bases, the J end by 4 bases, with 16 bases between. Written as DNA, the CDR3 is TGTGCCAGCAGGAATACTAACGGGAGATACGAGCAGTACTTC. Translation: CASRNTNGRYEQYF.

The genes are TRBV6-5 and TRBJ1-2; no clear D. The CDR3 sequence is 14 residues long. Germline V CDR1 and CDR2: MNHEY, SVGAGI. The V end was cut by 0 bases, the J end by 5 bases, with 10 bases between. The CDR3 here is CASSYSPGEYGYTF. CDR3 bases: TGTGCCAGCAGTTACTCCCCCGGGGAATATGGCTACACCTTC.

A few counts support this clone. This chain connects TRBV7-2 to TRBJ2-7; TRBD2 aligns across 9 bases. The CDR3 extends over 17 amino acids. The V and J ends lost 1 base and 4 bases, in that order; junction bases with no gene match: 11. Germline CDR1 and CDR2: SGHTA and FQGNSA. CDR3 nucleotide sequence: TGTGCCAGCAGCTTAGGGCCCTTGGCGGGGGGGCTATACGAGCAGTACTTC. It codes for CASSLGPLAGGLYEQYF.

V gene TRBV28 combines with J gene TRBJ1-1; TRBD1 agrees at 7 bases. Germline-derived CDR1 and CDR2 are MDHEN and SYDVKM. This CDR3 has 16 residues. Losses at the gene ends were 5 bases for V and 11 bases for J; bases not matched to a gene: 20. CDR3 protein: CASSALPWGRGNLAFF. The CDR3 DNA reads TGTGCCAGCAGTGCTCTCCCCTGGGGCAGGGGGAATTTGGCTTTCTTT.

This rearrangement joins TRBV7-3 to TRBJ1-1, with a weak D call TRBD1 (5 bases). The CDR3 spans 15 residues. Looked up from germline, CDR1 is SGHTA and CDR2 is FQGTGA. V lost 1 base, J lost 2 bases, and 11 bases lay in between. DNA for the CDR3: TGTGCCAGCAGCTTAATGGGGCAGGGTAACACTGAAGCTTTCTTT. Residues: CASSLMGQGNTEAFF.

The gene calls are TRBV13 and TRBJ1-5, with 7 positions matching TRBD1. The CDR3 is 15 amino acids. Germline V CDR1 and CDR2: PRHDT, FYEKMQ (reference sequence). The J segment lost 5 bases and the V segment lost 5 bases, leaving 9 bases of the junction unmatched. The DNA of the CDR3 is TGTGCCAGCAGCCCGGGCAGGGGGGTTCATCAGCCCCAGCATTTT. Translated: CASSPGRGVHQPQHF.

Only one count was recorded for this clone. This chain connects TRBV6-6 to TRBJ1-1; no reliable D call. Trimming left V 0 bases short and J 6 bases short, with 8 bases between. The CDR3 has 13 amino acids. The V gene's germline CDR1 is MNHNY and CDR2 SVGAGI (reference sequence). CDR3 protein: CASSYSNGPEAFF. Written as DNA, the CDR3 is TGTGCCAGCAGTTACTCGAATGGCCCTGAAGCTTTCTTT.

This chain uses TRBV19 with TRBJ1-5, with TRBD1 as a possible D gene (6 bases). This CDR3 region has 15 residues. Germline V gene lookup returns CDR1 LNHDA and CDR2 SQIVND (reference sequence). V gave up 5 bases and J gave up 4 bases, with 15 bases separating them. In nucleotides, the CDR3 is TGTGCCAGTAGTGGCACGGGGGGCAGGAATCAGCCCCAGCATTTT. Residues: CASSGTGGRNQPQHF. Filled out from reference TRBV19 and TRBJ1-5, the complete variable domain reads DGGITQSPKYLFRKEGQNVTLSCEQNLNHDAMYWYRQDPGQGLRLIYYSQIVNDFQKGDIAEGYSVSREKKESFPLTVTSAQKNPTAFYLCASSGTGGRNQPQHFGDGTRLSIL.

CDR3 sequence: CASSRGVYSNQPQHF. CDR3 DNA: TGCGCCAGCAGCCGAGGGGTATACAGCAATCAGCCCCAGCATTTT. The J gene is TRBJ1-5, the V gene TRBV4-3; D possibly corresponds to TRBD1 (5 bases). The CDR3 spans 15 residues. V was pared by 4 bases and J by 1 base, with 11 bases between. Germline values: CDR1 LGHNA, CDR2 YSLEER.

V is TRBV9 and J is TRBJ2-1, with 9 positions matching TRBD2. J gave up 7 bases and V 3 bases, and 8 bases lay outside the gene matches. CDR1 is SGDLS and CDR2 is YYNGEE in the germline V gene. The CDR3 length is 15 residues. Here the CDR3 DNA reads TGTGCCAGCAGCGACAGGACTAGCGCTTGGAATGAGCAGTTCTTC. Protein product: CASSDRTSAWNEQFF.

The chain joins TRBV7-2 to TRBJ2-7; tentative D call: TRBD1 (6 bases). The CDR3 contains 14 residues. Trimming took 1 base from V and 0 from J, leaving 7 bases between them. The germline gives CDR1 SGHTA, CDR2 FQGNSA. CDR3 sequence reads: CASSLGGHSYEQYF. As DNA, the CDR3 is TGTGCCAGCAGCTTAGGGGGACACTCCTACGAGCAGTACTTC.

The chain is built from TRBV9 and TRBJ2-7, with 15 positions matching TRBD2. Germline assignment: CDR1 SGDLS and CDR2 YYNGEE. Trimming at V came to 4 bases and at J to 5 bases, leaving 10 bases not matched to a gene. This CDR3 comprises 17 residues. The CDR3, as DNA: TGTGCCAGCAGCCCTGGACTAGCGGGGGGGGGATTAGACGAGCAGTACTTC. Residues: CASSPGLAGGGLDEQYF. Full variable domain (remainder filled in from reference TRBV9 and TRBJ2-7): DSGVTQTPKHLITATGQRVTLRCSPRSGDLSVYWYQQSLDQGLQFLIQYYNGEERAKGNILERFSAQQFPDLHSELNLSSLELGDSALYFCASSPGLAGGGLDEQYFGPGTRLTVT.

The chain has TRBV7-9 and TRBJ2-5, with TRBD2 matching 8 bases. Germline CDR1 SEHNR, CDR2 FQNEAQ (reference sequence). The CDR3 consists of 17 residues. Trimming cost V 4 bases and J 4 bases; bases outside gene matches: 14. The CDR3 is CASSSGGAGTSGETQYF. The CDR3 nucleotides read TGTGCCAGCAGCTCTGGTGGGGCCGGGACTAGTGGAGAGACCCAGTACTTC.

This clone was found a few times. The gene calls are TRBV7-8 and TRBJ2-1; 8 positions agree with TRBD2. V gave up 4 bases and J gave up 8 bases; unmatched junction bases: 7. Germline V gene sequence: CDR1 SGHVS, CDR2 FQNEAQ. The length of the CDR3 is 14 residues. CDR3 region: CASSSDFSGDEQFF. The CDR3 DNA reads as TGTGCCAGCAGCTCGGATTTTAGCGGGGATGAGCAGTTCTTC.

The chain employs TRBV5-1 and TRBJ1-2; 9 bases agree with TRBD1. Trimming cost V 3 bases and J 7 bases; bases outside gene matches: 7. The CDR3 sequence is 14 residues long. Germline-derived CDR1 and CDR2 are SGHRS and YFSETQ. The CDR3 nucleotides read TGCGCCAGCAGCTATATGACAGGGGGATCTGGCTACACCTTC. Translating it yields CASSYMTGGSGYTF.